This TCR beta chain comes out of a study of cytomegalovirus exposure and HLA in healthy donors. General study results and limits: CMV serostatus stood as the only immune exposure information on hand. Segments of the TCR beta V type were, in most cases, productive about 87% or about 30% of the time in an earlier analysis. Altogether, some 160 TCR beta chains were recorded as cytomegalovirus-associated.

This PCR relied on a set of 60 Vbeta primers and 13 Jbeta primers. Generated by immunoSEQ multiplex PCR, the TCRdb table keeps only in-frame clones and is missing some. This table has approximately 110,000 clones, about three quarters appearing once. The CDR3 spans 14 residues. Per germline, CDR1 SGHTA and CDR2 FQGNSA. The V gene lost 3 bases and the J gene lost 2 bases, with 10 bases spanning the gap. This clone has a handful of counts. The antigen remains undetermined. This receptor was identified in a middle-aged woman in good health and CMV-seropositive. The chain carries TRBV7-2 and TRBJ2-5, with D possibly TRBD1 on 5 matching bases. Sample: PBMCs. This CDR3 is CASSFNKGQETQYF. DNA for the CDR3: TGTGCCAGCAGCTTCAACAAGGGGCAAGAGACCCAGTACTTC.